This T cell receptor (beta chain) was captured by sequencing in a study of blood T cell repertoires in COVID-19. As for the study in general: Some COVID-19 samples were acute and others convalescent; all came from the United States, Italy and Spain. Nucleic acid was either cDNA or gDNA, and it came from T cells, B-cell-depleted T cells, or PBMCs.

Original data processing: Estimates of nucleated cell counts were drawn from the amplification of reference gene primers. Sequencing was performed with immunoSEQ multiplex PCR; in TCRdb, only in-frame clones are kept and a portion is missing. That table supplies the V and J calls and clone size; D and trimming were determined from the DNA. Of about 150,000 clones listed, more than 75% were seen once; the top ten hold 13% to 15%. This TCR was recovered from a human donor with acute or convalescent COVID-19. The donor label of this sample is uncertain. Sequencing input: peripheral blood.

The CDR3 DNA reads TGCAGCGTGAGACAGACCACCTATGGCTACACCTTC. Amino acid sequence: CSVRQTTYGYTF. V usage is TRBV29-1 and J usage is TRBJ1-2; tentative D call: TRBD1 (5 bases). This CDR3 has 12 amino acids. V was pared by 6 bases and J by 4 bases, with 12 bases between. Germline CDR1 and CDR2: SQVTM and ANQGSEA.